This record looks at one T cell receptor (beta chain) sequence and its context. These data originate in a study of control samples from healthy donors and cancer patients. Germline loops: CDR1 SGHDT, CDR2 YYEEEE. V lost 4 bases to trimming and J lost 8 bases, with 9 bases between them. The CDR3 contains 11 residues. Profiled with immunoSEQ multiplex PCR; TCRdb holds only in-frame clones, not every one. The repertoire consists of roughly 81,000 clones, with roughly 82% occurring once and the leading ten covering around 10%. This chain connects TRBV5-6 to TRBJ1-2; D not resolved. This receptor was obtained from a man aged 55 to 70 with head and neck cancer. Sequencing was carried out using PBMCs. The CDR3: CASSRTEGYTF. The CDR3 DNA follows: TGTGCCAGCAGCCGAACGGAGGGCTACACCTTC.